This TCR beta chain came from a study of T cell responses to AZD1222 COVID-19 vaccine. Assay: immunoSEQ multiplex PCR; the TCRdb copy retains only in-frame clones and omits some. The sample records tens of thousands of clones, around 90% being singletons. Overall study findings and caveats: Reportedly, close to half of spike-specific TCRs are directed against unmutated variant regions. Clonal diversity may have been underestimated in mostly white British donors. Sampling that yielded the repertoires occurred only after the peak T cell response.

In regard to this clone: Antigen specificity is unknown.

The source is an adult who received the AZD1222 COVID-19 vaccine. Sequencing was performed on peripheral blood, taken 28 days after the second AZD1222 dose.

The CDR3 coding sequence is TGTGCCAGCTCACGATCCCAGGGGATTGGTCTGGACACTGAAGCTTTCTTT. Translation gives CASSRSQGIGLDTEAFF. The V gene is TRBV18, the J gene TRBJ1-1, with TRBD1 as a possible D gene (6 bases). V was trimmed by 4 bases and J by 3 bases, leaving 21 bases between them. Germline loops: CDR1 KGHSH, CDR2 LQKENI. The CDR3 sequence is 17 residues long.